Each of the 10 T cell receptor beta chains below was sequenced from the same sample in a study of beta chain features in type 1 diabetes. Reverse transcribing all isolated RNA meant expressed TCRB transcripts were sequenced. Using immunoSEQ multiplex PCR, the repertoire was profiled, and TCRdb retains in-frame clones only, with some absent. Of 120,000 to 150,000 clones in the sample, approximately 52% were seen once. Sequencing was performed on Tregs from blood. Every receptor here comes from a man younger than 35 in good health.

This clone was observed a handful of times. The genes are TRBV30 and TRBJ2-3; a weak D match, TRBD2 (5 bases). V was cut by 5 bases and J by 2 bases, with 5 bases left in between. This CDR3 comprises 11 residues. Germline V gene data show CDR1 as GTSNPN and CDR2 as SVGIG (reference sequence). The CDR3 is CAWGLTDTQYF. Written as DNA, the CDR3 is TGTGCCTGGGGACTCACAGATACGCAGTATTTT.

The chain couples TRBV29-1 to TRBJ2-7; 7 bases agree with TRBD2. Trimming at V came to 0 bases and at J to 4 bases, leaving 6 bases not matched to a gene. This CDR3 is built from 14 residues. CDR1 and CDR2 from the germline V gene are SQVTM and ANQGSEA. This CDR3 is CSVEDTAGAYEQYF. CDR3 nucleotides: TGCAGCGTTGAAGATACCGCGGGAGCATACGAGCAGTACTTC.

The chain links TRBV29-1 to TRBJ2-3, with 8 bases that match TRBD1. CDR3 length: 13 residues. Germline values: CDR1 SQVTM, CDR2 ANQGSEA. V lost 6 bases to trimming and J lost 4 bases; unmatched junction nucleotides: 6. This CDR3 reads CSVADRVPDTQYF. The CDR3 coding sequence is TGCAGCGTCGCGGACAGGGTGCCAGATACGCAGTATTTT.

V and J are TRBV30 and TRBJ1-5; weak D call: TRBD1 (6 bases). This CDR3 has 11 residues. Trimming stripped 4 bases from V and 9 bases from J, with 10 bases between. Germline loops: CDR1 GTSNPN, CDR2 SVGIG (reference sequence). The CDR3, as DNA: TGTGCCTGGAACAGGGAAGGGCCCCAGCATTTT. It codes for CAWNREGPQHF.

The chain has TRBV5-1 and TRBJ1-5; 10 bases fit TRBD1. From germline, CDR1 is SGHRS and CDR2 YFSETQ. V gave up 4 bases and J gave up 6 bases; unmatched junction bases: 4. The CDR3 is 14 amino acids. The CDR3 sequence: CASSPGQGSQPQHF. The CDR3 DNA follows: TGCGCCAGCAGCCCGGGACAGGGGAGTCAGCCCCAGCATTTT.

The CDR3 sequence is CASRIDRTYEQYF. The CDR3 bases are TGCGCCAGCAGAATCGACAGGACATACGAGCAGTACTTC. V and J are TRBV5-1 and TRBJ2-5, with a possible D match to TRBD1 (6 bases). The end of the DNA is better explained by TRBJ2-7, so the J call may be wrong. The germline V gene has CDR1 SGHRS and CDR2 YFSETQ. CDR3 length equals 13 residues.

The chain couples TRBV19 to TRBJ1-2, with D unclear. CDR1 and CDR2 (germline): LNHDA, SQIVND (reference sequence). This CDR3 region has 13 residues. The V gene lost 6 bases and the J gene lost 2 bases, with 10 bases spanning the gap. The CDR3: CASSSTLNYGYTF. The CDR3 DNA is TGTGCCAGTAGCTCGACACTCAACTATGGCTACACCTTC.

The gene calls are TRBV7-3 and TRBJ2-5; D remains unclear. CDR1 SGHTA and CDR2 FQGTGA come from the germline V gene. This CDR3 spans 13 amino acids. V gave up 5 bases and J gave up 6 bases, with 13 bases separating them. CDR3 sequence reads: CASSQSGGQTQYF. The CDR3 DNA reads as TGTGCCAGCAGCCAATCCGGCGGTCAGACCCAGTACTTC.

The chain couples TRBV7-2 to TRBJ2-5; TRBD1 matches at 9 bases. V was clipped by 6 bases and J by 3 bases; unmatched bases: 11. CDR1 SGHTA and CDR2 FQGNSA come from the germline V gene. CDR3 length: 16 residues. The chain's CDR3 is CASRLTGGAWEETQYF. The CDR3 DNA follows: TGTGCCAGCAGGTTAACAGGGGGCGCTTGGGAAGAGACCCAGTACTTC.

The rearrangement links TRBV5-1 to TRBJ2-2; D not certain. The CDR3 has 11 residues. CDR1 is SGHRS, CDR2 YFSETQ, per germline. V shed 1 base and J shed 7 bases, with 2 bases lying between them. The CDR3 sequence is CASSLLGELFF. CDR3 coding DNA: TGCGCCAGCAGCTTGCTCGGGGAGCTGTTTTTT.